These T cell receptor beta chains were read from a single sample in a study of T cell responses to AZD1222 COVID-19 vaccine. The protocol was immunoSEQ multiplex PCR, while the TCRdb copy is restricted to in-frame clones and leaves out a portion. The repertoire includes 100,000 to 140,000 clones, 80% to 95% of them detected once, and roughly 6.2% sits in the top ten. Sequenced here: peripheral blood, sampled 28 days after the second AZD1222 dose. Source of these receptors: an adult who received the AZD1222 COVID-19 vaccine. Both conserved end residues are part of each CDR3. The order of the fields is clone size, D gene, J gene, V gene, CDR3 protein, CDR3 DNA. The D gene is left open where the match is weak. A clone size is listed for some rows: how often the clone was seen (once, few, many), or a class if it is expanded.

-	TRBD1	TRBJ1-5	TRBV6-4	CASSDSKRDRGNQPQHF	TGTGCCAGCAGTGACTCGAAGCGGGACAGGGGCAATCAGCCCCAGCATTTT
-	-	TRBJ1-6	TRBV5-6	CASSIGLATNSPLHF	TGTGCCAGCAGCATCGGACTGGCGACGAATTCACCCCTCCACTTT
-	TRBD1	TRBJ1-2	TRBV7-8	CASSTTGFGGYTF	TGTGCCAGCAGCACGACAGGGTTCGGGGGCTACACCTTC
-	-	TRBJ2-7	TRBV6-1	CASSEAARTEQYF	TGTGCCAGCAGTGAAGCCGCCAGAACCGAGCAGTACTTC
-	-	TRBJ2-7	TRBV7-2	CASSTSSYEQYF	TGTGCCAGCAGCACCTCCTCCTACGAGCAGTACTTC
-	-	TRBJ1-4	TRBV5-6	CASSRMRANEKLFF	TGTGCCAGCAGCCGGATGCGAGCTAATGAAAAACTGTTTTTT
-	-	TRBJ1-5	TRBV27	CASGGTLGNQPQHF	TGTGCCAGCGGCGGGACACTCGGAAATCAGCCCCAGCATTTT
-	-	TRBJ1-5	TRBV28	CASSLYNQPQHF	TGTGCCAGCAGTTTATATAATCAGCCCCAGCATTTT
-	-	TRBJ2-7	TRBV5-1	CASSLTGHNSYEQYF	TGCGCCAGCAGCTTGACAGGGCACAACTCCTACGAGCAGTACTTC
once	-	TRBJ1-3	TRBV27	CASRGGAESSGNTIYF	TGTGCCAGCAGGGGTGGGGCGGAATCCTCTGGAAACACCATATATTTT
-	-	TRBJ2-6	TRBV9	CASGLGALGANVLTF	TGTGCCAGTGGTTTGGGGGCCCTTGGGGCCAACGTCCTGACTTTC
-	-	TRBJ1-3	TRBV20-1	CSAPGGNTIYF	TGCAGTGCCCCCGGGGGAAACACCATATATTTT
-	TRBD1	TRBJ1-2	TRBV5-1	CASSSWTGGDGYTF	TGCGCCAGCAGCTCCTGGACAGGGGGCGATGGCTACACCTTC
-	-	TRBJ1-1	TRBV18	CASSPVANEAFF	TGTGCCAGCTCACCGGTTGCAAATGAAGCTTTCTTT
once	-	TRBJ1-1	TRBV9	CASSTRQFTEAFF	TGTGCCAGCAGCACCCGACAATTCACTGAAGCTTTCTTT
-	-	TRBJ1-2	TRBV6-5	CASRVTASYGYTF	TGTGCCAGCAGGGTGACAGCATCCTATGGCTACACCTTC
once	-	TRBJ2-3	TRBV5-1	CASSPSSVITDTQYF	TGCGCCAGCAGCCCCTCCAGCGTTATTACAGATACGCAGTATTTT
-	-	TRBJ2-2	TRBV28	CASLKNTGELFF	TGTGCCAGCTTGAAGAACACCGGGGAGCTGTTTTTT
once	-	TRBJ1-6	TRBV14	CASSHYRDSPLHF	TGTGCCAGCAGCCACTACAGAGATTCACCCCTCCACTTT
-	-	TRBJ1-5	TRBV30	CAWSGTWGGQPQHF	TGTGCCTGGAGCGGGACTTGGGGAGGCCAGCCCCAGCATTTT
-	TRBD1	TRBJ1-2	TRBV11-3	CASSSSRGSGYTF	TGTGCCAGCAGCTCTAGCAGGGGGAGCGGCTACACCTTC
-	TRBD2	TRBJ2-7	TRBV14	CASSLAGGPAYEQYF	TGTGCCAGCAGTTTAGCGGGAGGGCCCGCCTACGAGCAGTACTTC
-	-	TRBJ1-2	TRBV12-5	CASGLGLQEGSYGYTF	TGTGCTAGTGGTTTGGGCCTGCAGGAGGGCAGCTATGGCTACACCTTC
-	-	TRBJ2-2	TRBV6-6	CASRQVNTGELFF	TGTGCCAGCCGGCAGGTGAACACCGGGGAGCTGTTTTTT
-	-	TRBJ2-7	TRBV7-2	CASSRTGHLYEQYF	TGTGCCAGCAGTCGAACGGGACATCTTTACGAGCAGTACTTC
-	TRBD1	TRBJ1-2	TRBV12-3/TRBV12-4	CASSFTGVGYTF	TGTGCCAGCAGCTTCACAGGGGTCGGCTACACCTTC
-	-	TRBJ1-1	TRBV19	CASSTGTIDTEAFF	TGTGCCAGTAGTACGGGGACGATTGACACTGAAGCTTTCTTT
-	-	TRBJ2-2	TRBV11-2	CASSKERMNTGELFF	TGTGCCAGCAGCAAGGAACGGATGAACACCGGGGAGCTGTTTTTT
-	-	TRBJ1-3	TRBV5-1	CASSTRPGTGNTIYF	TGCGCCAGCAGCACCCGGCCGGGAACTGGAAACACCATATATTTT
once	-	TRBJ1-1	TRBV7-2	CASSFRQGRAEAFF	TGTGCCAGCAGCTTCCGCCAGGGGAGGGCTGAAGCTTTCTTT
once	-	TRBJ1-4	TRBV7-9	CASSLNLDSNEKLFF	TGTGCCAGCAGCTTAAACTTGGACAGTAATGAAAAACTGTTTTTT
-	TRBD1	TRBJ1-3	TRBV5-1	CASSPSGTGDARNTIYF	TGCGCCAGCAGCCCTTCCGGGACAGGGGACGCGAGAAACACCATATATTTT
-	-	TRBJ2-5	TRBV5-1	CASSLANSQETQYF	TGCGCCAGCAGCTTGGCCAACAGCCAAGAGACCCAGTACTTC
-	TRBD1	TRBJ2-7	TRBV18	CASSPRTGVSYEQYF	TGTGCCAGCTCACCCCGGACAGGGGTCTCCTACGAGCAGTACTTC
-	-	TRBJ1-5	TRBV20-1	CSASTGRGGQPQHF	TGCAGTGCTAGTACAGGGAGGGGTGGCCAGCCCCAGCATTTT
-	-	TRBJ2-1	TRBV5-1	CASRPLQGGGIGQFF	TGCGCCAGCAGACCTCTACAGGGAGGGGGTATTGGGCAGTTCTTC
-	-	TRBJ1-1	TRBV19	CASKRAITTEAFF	TGTGCCAGTAAACGTGCCATAACCACTGAAGCTTTCTTT
-	-	TRBJ1-2	TRBV11-2	CASSLEYGVPNYGYTF	TGTGCCAGCAGCTTAGAATACGGAGTACCGAACTATGGCTACACCTTC
-	TRBD2	TRBJ2-1	TRBV14	CASSQTRGSRSYNEQFF	TGTGCCAGCAGCCAAACCCGCGGGAGTAGGTCCTACAATGAGCAGTTCTTC
-	TRBD2	TRBJ2-7	TRBV29-1	CSAILAGRPRIYEQYF	TGCAGCGCCATACTAGCGGGAAGACCCCGAATTTACGAGCAGTACTTC
-	TRBD1	TRBJ1-2	TRBV28	CASTVRDRPNYGYTF	TGTGCCAGCACGGTCCGGGACAGGCCGAACTATGGCTACACCTTC
-	-	TRBJ2-7	TRBV6-2/TRBV6-3	CASSYSGSSRYEQYF	TGTGCCAGCAGTTACTCGGGAAGTAGTCGGTACGAGCAGTACTTC
medium-sized	-	TRBJ2-3	TRBV2	CASSFRDLSTDTQYF	TGTGCCAGCAGTTTCCGGGACCTTAGTACAGATACGCAGTATTTT
few	-	TRBJ1-1	TRBV25-1	CASRMNTEAFF	TGTGCCAGCAGGATGAACACTGAAGCTTTCTTT
-	-	TRBJ2-2	TRBV11-2	CASSHNPPGGELFF	TGTGCCAGCAGCCACAACCCACCCGGCGGGGAGCTGTTTTTT
-	TRBD1	TRBJ2-3	TRBV6-5	CASSYRGQGKTDTQYF	TGTGCCAGCAGTTACCGGGGACAGGGAAAGACAGATACGCAGTATTTT
-	TRBD1	TRBJ2-7	TRBV19	CASRFGTGHTYEQYF	TGTGCCAGTAGATTCGGGACAGGGCACACCTACGAGCAGTACTTC
-	-	TRBJ2-1	TRBV30	CAWRAGEQFF	TGTGCCTGGCGGGCCGGGGAGCAGTTCTTC
-	-	TRBJ2-1	TRBV5-1	CASSFPGLSSYNEQFF	TGCGCCAGCAGCTTTCCAGGTCTTAGCTCCTACAATGAGCAGTTCTTC
-	TRBD2	TRBJ2-1	TRBV30	CAWSVSSGAYNEQFF	TGTGCCTGGAGTGTATCTAGCGGAGCTTACAATGAGCAGTTCTTC